This is a list of T cell receptor beta chains from one sample in a study of lymphopenia after photon versus proton radiotherapy. The method was immunoSEQ multiplex PCR; TCRdb's version includes in-frame clones alone and lacks a portion of them. The data contain fewer than 30,000 clones, more than 75% of them singletons. Source: peripheral blood, taken from a patient treated with photon-based radiotherapy. These receptors were collected from a woman between 50 and 59 years old with cholangiocarcinoma. CDR3s include the opening cysteine and the closing phenylalanine or tryptophan. The order of the fields is D gene, J gene, V gene, clone size, CDR3 protein, CDR3 DNA. A D gene is named only where the DNA matches it firmly. Some rows have no size entry. The others give once, few or many, or a class for an expanded clone.

>NA|TRBJ1-1|TRBV13|NA
CASSLLRTEAFF
TGTGCCAGCAGCCTCCTCCGGACTGAAGCTTTCTTT
>TRBD1|TRBJ1-6|TRBV19|NA
CASSTQGASPLHF
TGTGCCAGTAGTACCCAGGGGGCTTCACCCCTCCACTTT
>NA|TRBJ1-5|TRBV6-6|NA
CASSYWTEDQPQHF
TGTGCCAGCAGTTACTGGACAGAAGATCAGCCCCAGCATTTT
>NA|TRBJ2-1|TRBV5-1|NA
CASSLDGVIRDEQFF
TGCGCCAGCAGCTTGGACGGGGTAATTCGGGATGAGCAGTTCTTC
>NA|TRBJ1-3|TRBV6-1|NA
CASSEALGGYSGNTIYF
TGTGCCAGCAGTGAAGCGCTTGGAGGCTACTCTGGAAACACCATATATTTT
>NA|TRBJ1-1|TRBV18|NA
CASSRDRSTEAFF
TGTGCCAGCTCCCGCGACAGGAGTACTGAAGCTTTCTTT
>NA|TRBJ2-1|TRBV25-1|NA
CASSDFRGGDNEQFF
TGTGCCAGCAGTGACTTTAGGGGGGGAGACAATGAGCAGTTCTTC
>TRBD1|TRBJ2-2|TRBV11-3|NA
CASSPGRGLNTGELFF
TGTGCCAGCAGCCCCGGCAGGGGGCTGAACACCGGGGAGCTGTTTTTT
>NA|TRBJ2-1|TRBV10-2|NA
CAIRALALDEQFF
TGCGCCATCCGCGCCCTAGCGCTCGATGAGCAGTTCTTC
>TRBD2|TRBJ2-3|TRBV30|once
CAWSRTSASTDTQYF
TGTGCCTGGAGTCGGACTAGCGCTAGCACAGATACGCAGTATTTT
>NA|TRBJ2-2|TRBV10-3|NA
CAISQVETGSPGELFF
TGTGCCATCAGCCAAGTAGAGACAGGTTCACCCGGGGAGCTGTTTTTT
>NA|TRBJ1-2|TRBV5-4|NA
CASSLKGTYGYTF
TGTGCCAGCAGCTTGAAGGGCACCTATGGCTACACCTTC
>NA|TRBJ1-6|TRBV9|few
CASSAVQDGYNSPLHF
TGTGCCAGCAGTGCAGTTCAGGACGGCTATAATTCACCCCTCCACTTT
>TRBD1|TRBJ1-2|TRBV5-1|medium-sized
CASSFFGTAYGYTF
TGCGCCAGCAGCTTCTTTGGGACAGCATATGGCTACACCTTC
>TRBD1|TRBJ2-5|TRBV5-1|NA
CASSMGQGIETQYF
TGCGCCAGCAGCATGGGACAGGGGATTGAGACCCAGTACTTC
>NA|TRBJ1-3|TRBV6-5|NA
CASSPGRMSGNTIYF
TGTGCCAGCAGCCCGGGCCGAATGTCTGGAAACACCATATATTTT
>NA|TRBJ1-6|TRBV5-1|NA
CASREGGHTYNSPLHF
TGCGCCAGCAGAGAGGGAGGACACACCTATAATTCACCCCTCCACTTT
>NA|TRBJ1-1|TRBV7-8|NA
CASSLAGLPGTEAFF
TGTGCCAGCAGCTTGGCGGGACTCCCCGGAACTGAAGCTTTCTTT
>NA|TRBJ1-1|TRBV29-1|NA
CSILGTPKNTEAFF
TGCAGCATCCTCGGGACCCCAAAGAACACTGAAGCTTTCTTT
>TRBD2|TRBJ2-1|TRBV14|NA
CASSLGLAGIGEQFF
TGTGCCAGCAGCCTCGGGCTAGCGGGGATTGGGGAGCAGTTCTTC
>NA|TRBJ2-1|TRBV27|NA
CASSLSAGSFNEQFF
TGTGCCAGCAGTTTATCAGCTGGGAGTTTCAATGAGCAGTTCTTC
>NA|TRBJ2-5|TRBV12-5|NA
CASGTGTQETQYF
TGTGCTAGTGGTACGGGGACTCAAGAGACCCAGTACTTC
>NA|TRBJ2-7|TRBV7-2|NA
CASSLGGGLYEQYF
TGTGCCAGCAGCTTAGGGGGAGGACTCTACGAGCAGTACTTC
>TRBD1|TRBJ2-1|TRBV5-6|once
CASGPLQGADNEQFF
TGTGCCAGCGGACCATTACAGGGGGCGGACAATGAGCAGTTCTTC
>NA|TRBJ1-1|TRBV11-3|NA
CASSLVASAEAFF
TGTGCCAGCAGCTTAGTGGCGTCGGCTGAAGCTTTCTTT
>NA|TRBJ1-5|TRBV7-2|few
CASSPWSGDRNQPQHF
TGTGCCAGCAGCCCGTGGTCAGGGGATCGCAATCAGCCCCAGCATTTT
>NA|TRBJ2-5|TRBV30|NA
CAWSGGARETQYF
TGTGCCTGGAGTGGGGGGGCGCGAGAGACCCAGTACTTC
>TRBD1|TRBJ2-2|TRBV9|NA
CASSARQGSTGELFF
TGTGCCAGCAGCGCCCGACAGGGTTCTACCGGGGAGCTGTTTTTT
>TRBD1|TRBJ2-1|TRBV5-1|NA
CASRPGQSYNEQFF
TGCGCCAGCAGACCGGGACAGTCCTACAATGAGCAGTTCTTC
>TRBD1|TRBJ1-2|TRBV5-4|NA
CASSWDSYGYTF
TGTGCCAGCAGCTGGGACAGCTATGGCTACACCTTC
>NA|TRBJ2-7|TRBV6-5|NA
CASTLGDEQYF
TGTGCCAGCACTCTCGGGGACGAGCAGTACTTC
>NA|TRBJ1-1|TRBV7-8|NA
CASSLAASGRNTEAFF
TGTGCCAGCAGCTTAGCGGCCTCGGGCAGGAACACTGAAGCTTTCTTT
>TRBD1|TRBJ1-1|TRBV5-6|NA
CASSPAGTGGGWSTEAFF
TGTGCCAGCAGCCCCGCCGGGACAGGGGGCGGGTGGAGCACTGAAGCTTTCTTT
>NA|TRBJ1-4|TRBV7-2|NA
CASSLAGPIKLFF
TGTGCCAGCAGCTTAGCAGGTCCCATTAAACTGTTTTTT